A single sample gave rise to the 30 T cell receptor beta chains below, sequenced in a study of Graves' ophthalmopathy and Graves' hyperthyroidism. The authors amplified TCR beta CDR3 regions from RNA transcripts. The first round was an RT-PCR with HTBI primers, and the second round was a multiplex PCR. Each CDR3 protein gets one entry after TCRdb re-called the multiplex PCR reads with MiXCR. The table lists roughly 610,000 distinct CDR3 sequences, 22% of them singletons. Sequencing was performed on peripheral blood. The receptors were sampled from a woman under 30 with stable Graves' hyperthyroidism. Some clones in this sample may be carry-over from other donors' samples.

Ten or more counts support this clonotype. This rearrangement joins TRBV11-1 to TRBJ2-2; D is unresolved. Trimming left V 2 bases short and J 8 bases short, with 12 bases between. This CDR3 is 14 amino acids long. Germline V gene sequence: CDR1 SGHAT, CDR2 FQDESV (reference sequence). CDR3 coding DNA: TGTGCCAGCAGCTTATCAAGGTCCACGGGGGAGCTGTTTTTT. Translating gives CASSLSRSTGELFF.

For this clonotype: The junction and the germline gene differ at one end; a read error may be behind it. The chain joins TRBV7-8 to TRBJ1-2; D might be TRBD1 (6 bases). In germline, CDR1 is SGHVS, CDR2 FQNEAQ. The CDR3 covers 14 residues. DNA of the CDR3: TGTGCCAGCAGCTTAGAACAGGGTGGCTATGGCCACACCTTC. This gives the protein CASSLEQGGYGHTF.

V is TRBV6-1 and J is TRBJ2-7; D unclear. The germline V gene has CDR1 MNHNS and CDR2 SASEGT. Trimming took off 1 base at V and 0 bases at J, with 10 bases between the two ends. This CDR3 is built from 15 residues. CDR3: CASSEDGLSSYEQYF. CDR3 DNA: TGTGCCAGCAGTGAAGACGGGCTGAGCTCCTACGAGCAGTACTTC.

This clonotype was recorded at least ten times. The chain links TRBV20-1 to TRBJ2-5; TRBD1 might be the D (6 bases). CDR3 size: 14 residues. V lost 5 bases and J 5 bases, leaving 18 bases between the germline ends. Per germline, CDR1 DFQATT and CDR2 SNEGSKA (reference sequence). The CDR3 here is CSAPRTAKGETQYF. The CDR3 region has the DNA TGCAGTGCTCCGAGGACAGCCAAGGGGGAGACCCAGTACTTC.

This clonotype was recorded many times. The rearrangement joins TRBV6-1 to TRBJ2-7; 10 nucleotides match TRBD1. Germline CDR1 MNHNS, CDR2 SASEGT. This CDR3 spans 15 amino acids. The V segment lost 2 bases and the J segment 0 bases; nucleotides outside the gene matches: 1. This chain's CDR3 is CASSEWTGGSYEQYF. The CDR3 bases are TGTGCCAGCAGTGAATGGACAGGGGGCTCCTACGAGCAGTACTTC.

This clonotype was seen ten or more times. The germline gene is not matched at one end of the junction; a read error may be the cause. This chain connects TRBV28 to TRBJ2-7, with TRBD2 matching 8 bases. This CDR3 has 14 amino acids. CDR1 MDHEN and CDR2 SYDVKM come from the germline V gene. The CDR3 reads CASSLTSGFYERYF. CDR3 nucleotide sequence: TGTGCCAGCAGTTTAACTAGCGGATTCTACGAGCGGTACTTC.

The chain couples TRBV7-2 to TRBJ2-2; TRBD2 is a possible D gene (6 bases). This CDR3 spans 15 amino acids. Per germline, CDR1 SGHTA and CDR2 FQGNSA. The V and J ends lost 0 bases and 5 bases respectively, with 10 bases between them. CDR3 region: CASSLAGGQTGELFF. The CDR3 DNA reads TGTGCCAGCAGCTTAGCGGGGGGTCAAACCGGGGAGCTGTTTTTT.

At least ten counts were recorded for this clonotype. The chain carries TRBV20-1 and TRBJ1-5; 11 bases fit TRBD1. The junction had 4 bases not matched to a gene; V was cut back by 4 bases and J by 2 bases. Germline values: CDR1 DFQATT, CDR2 SNEGSKA (reference sequence). The CDR3 is 15 residues long. The CDR3 protein is CSAMDRGHGNQPQHF. CDR3 nucleotides: TGCAGTGCTATGGACAGGGGGCATGGCAATCAGCCCCAGCATTTT.

This chain connects TRBV2 to TRBJ1-5, with D uncertain. Trimming left V 4 bases short and J 8 bases short, with 18 bases between. The CDR3 length is 15 residues. Germline V gene lookup returns CDR1 SNHLY and CDR2 FYNNEI. CDR3 in DNA: TGTGCCAGCAGTGGTACCAGGATTCCGAGGGAGCCCCAGCATTTT. Translated: CASSGTRIPREPQHF.

This clonotype has at least ten counts. V is TRBV20-1 and J is TRBJ1-1; D uncertain. V lost 4 bases and J 1 base, leaving 7 bases between the germline ends. Germline V gene data show CDR1 as DFQATT and CDR2 as SNEGSKA (reference sequence). This CDR3 has 12 residues. Here the CDR3 reads CSATRQNTEAFF. CDR3 DNA sequence: TGCAGTGCTACACGACAGAACACTGAAGCTTTCTTT.

In the case of this clonotype: An end of the junction differs from the germline gene, which may be a read error. J is TRBJ1-1 and V is TRBV10-1, with no clear D. The germline CDR1 and CDR2 sequences are WNHNN and SYGVQD (reference sequence). This CDR3 has 13 amino acids. This chain's CDR3 is CASRREENTGAFF. CDR3 nucleotides: TGCGCCAGCCGAAGAGAAGAGAACACTGGAGCTTTCTTT.

This clonotype was observed at least ten times. The CDR3 region has the DNA TGTGCCAGCAGTGCGGCGGACGTCGAGGCCCAGTACTTC. Translation: CASSAADVEAQYF. The rearrangement joins TRBV9 to TRBJ2-5; D uncertain. Per the germline V gene, CDR1 is SGDLS and CDR2 is YYNGEE. CDR3 size: 13 residues. Trimming took 5 bases from V and 9 from J, leaving 17 bases between them.

This clonotype has more than one count but fewer than ten. V usage is TRBV28 and J usage is TRBJ2-4; D might be TRBD2 (5 bases). The CDR3 covers 14 residues. In germline, CDR1 is MDHEN, CDR2 SYDVKM. The V end was cut by 3 bases, the J end by 4 bases, with 10 bases between. The CDR3, as DNA: TGTGCCAGCAGTTTGGCTAGCCCTAAAAACATTCAGTACTTC. Translated, it gives CASSLASPKNIQYF.

The rearrangement joins TRBV12-3 or TRBV12-4 to TRBJ2-7, with D possibly matching TRBD2 (6 bases). The CDR3 runs to 15 residues. V dropped 5 bases and J dropped 4 bases, with 18 bases sitting between them. CDR3 sequence: CASSLSTSGPYEQYF. The CDR3 DNA reads as TGTGCCAGCAGTCTTTCGACTAGTGGCCCTTACGAGCAGTACTTC.

This clonotype occurred once. This chain joins TRBV2 and TRBJ2-7, with D unclear. Germline V gives CDR1 SNHLY, CDR2 FYNNEI. V was clipped by 0 bases and J by 2 bases, with 14 bases between them. This CDR3 has 16 residues. CDR3 sequence (DNA): TGTGCCAGCAGTGAAGCCCGTGGGGAAATCACCTACGAGCAGTACTTC. Amino acid sequence: CASSEARGEITYEQYF.

The rearrangement uses TRBV18 and TRBJ1-2; no definite D call. This CDR3 is built from 15 residues. The ends were cut back, 3 bases at V and 3 bases at J, with 14 bases in the middle. CDR1 is KGHSH and CDR2 is LQKENI in the germline V gene. This CDR3 reads CASSPYSLLDYGYTF. In DNA form, the CDR3 reads TGTGCCAGCTCACCTTACAGTTTACTCGACTATGGCTACACCTTC.

This clonotype was picked up one time. A read error is possible here, since a much larger clone lies one base away. This chain joins TRBV7-3 and TRBJ1-6; no clear D gene. Germline V gene lookup returns CDR1 SGHTA and CDR2 FQGTGA. This CDR3 comprises 14 residues. The CDR3 DNA follows: TGTTCCGGCCGGGGTGGGAGTTATAATTCACCCCTCCACTTT. The encoded protein is CSGRGGSYNSPLHF. Complete variable domain (other parts from reference TRBV7-3 and TRBJ1-6): GAGVSQTPSNKVTEKGKYVELRCDPISGHTALYWYRQSLGQGPEFLIYFQGTGAADDSGLPNDRFFAVRPEGSVSTLKIQRTERGDSAVYLCSGRGGSYNSPLHFGNGTRLTVT.

At least ten counts were recorded for this clonotype. This sequence joins TRBV28 and TRBJ1-1; D is ambiguous. CDR1 and CDR2 from the germline V gene are MDHEN and SYDVKM. The length of the CDR3 is 15 residues. V dropped 5 bases and J dropped 1 base, with 14 bases sitting between them. The CDR3 loop reads CASSPLSAENTEAFF. In nucleotides, the CDR3 is TGTGCCAGCAGTCCCCTTTCGGCAGAGAACACTGAAGCTTTCTTT. The full variable domain, with the rest looked up from reference TRBV28 and TRBJ1-1, is DVKVTQSSRYLVKRTGEKVFLECVQDMDHENMFWYRQDPGLGLRLIYFSYDVKMKEKGDIPEGYSVSREKKERFSLILESASTNQTSMYLCASSPLSAENTEAFFGQGTRLTVV.

In its sample, this clonotype was seen many times. The rearrangement links TRBV20-1 to TRBJ2-5; 8 bases are a match to TRBD1. V lost 0 bases to trimming and J lost 5 bases; unmatched junction nucleotides: 5. This CDR3 comprises 14 residues. CDR1 is DFQATT and CDR2 is SNEGSKA in the germline V gene (reference sequence). The CDR3 DNA reads as TGCAGTGCTAGAGACGGACAGGGTCTGGAGACCCAGTACTTC. Residues: CSARDGQGLETQYF.

Many counts were recorded for this clonotype. The genes are TRBV4-1 and TRBJ2-7; D remains unclear. The V and J ends lost 1 base and 3 bases respectively, with 7 bases between them. From germline, CDR1 is MGHRA and CDR2 YSYEKL. The CDR3 spans 13 residues. CDR3 sequence: CASSQVGSYEQYF. The CDR3 region has the DNA TGCGCCAGCAGCCAAGTGGGTAGCTACGAGCAGTACTTC.

This chain connects TRBV6-2 or TRBV6-3 to TRBJ2-5; D uncertain. The V end was cut by 0 bases, the J end by 5 bases, with 16 bases between. This CDR3 contains 16 residues. Germline V gene sequence: CDR1 MNHEY, CDR2 SVGEGT. The CDR3 coding sequence is TGTGCCAGCAGTTACTCGAGCGCCAGCCTCCGCGAGACCCAGTACTTC. Translation: CASSYSSASLRETQYF.

As to this clonotype: This may be a read error, as it is one base from a much larger clone. V and J are TRBV28 and TRBJ1-5; D gene unclear. This CDR3 contains 13 residues. The germline V gene has CDR1 MDHEN and CDR2 SYDVKM. The chain's CDR3 is CASSWGASQPQQF. DNA of the CDR3: TGTGCCAGCAGCTGGGGAGCCAGTCAGCCCCAGCAGTTT.

The chain joins TRBV20-1 to TRBJ2-5, with 13 bases identical to TRBD2. V dropped 5 bases and J dropped 2; count of bases not matched to a gene: 11. CDR3 length equals 17 residues. Per germline, CDR1 DFQATT and CDR2 SNEGSKA (reference sequence). The CDR3 is CSAETGLAGPKQETQYF. CDR3 DNA sequence: TGCAGTGCTGAGACGGGACTAGCGGGACCCAAACAAGAGACCCAGTACTTC.

The table lists this clonotype with many counts. The rearrangement joins TRBV12-3 or TRBV12-4 to TRBJ2-7; no clear D. V was cut by 8 bases and J by 3 bases, with 11 bases left in between. This CDR3 region has 12 residues. The CDR3 is CASAADIYEQYF. The CDR3 DNA is TGTGCCAGCGCGGCAGACATCTACGAGCAGTACTTC.

The sample holds many counts of this clonotype. The chain is built from TRBV25-1 and TRBJ1-1, with a possible D match to TRBD1 (5 bases). Germline V CDR1 and CDR2: MGHDK, SYGVNS. V gave up 1 base and J gave up 3 bases, with 9 bases separating them. The CDR3 length is 14 residues. The CDR3 spells CASSESDSYTEAFF. DNA for the CDR3: TGTGCCAGCAGTGAATCTGACAGTTACACTGAAGCTTTCTTT.

The V call is TRBV5-6, the J call TRBJ2-5; D is unclear. The CDR3 consists of 11 residues. Germline V gives CDR1 SGHDT, CDR2 YYEEEE. V lost 1 base and J lost 7, with 5 bases in between. CDR3 region: CASSLFGTQYF. The CDR3 DNA is TGTGCCAGCAGCTTGTTTGGGACCCAGTACTTC. The variable domain in full, completed from reference TRBV5-6 and TRBJ2-5, reads DAGVTQSPTHLIKTRGQQVTLRCSPKSGHDTVSWYQQALGQGPQFIFQYYEEEERQRGNFPDRFSGHQFPNYSSELNVNALLLGDSALYLCASSLFGTQYFGPGTRLLVL.

The chain joins TRBV9 to TRBJ1-2; 9 bases are a match to TRBD1. Trimming at V came to 8 bases and at J to 8 bases, leaving 7 bases not matched to a gene. Per the germline V gene, CDR1 is SGDLS and CDR2 is YYNGEE. The CDR3 loop spans 12 amino acids. In DNA form, the CDR3 reads TGTGCCAGTTCCGGGGACAGGGAAGGCTACACCTTC. Translated, it gives CASSGDREGYTF.

This clonotype was counted a few times. The gene calls are TRBV11-1 and TRBJ2-2; D possibly corresponds to TRBD1 (5 bases). The germline gives CDR1 SGHAT, CDR2 FQDESV (reference sequence). The CDR3 length is 13 residues. Trimming took 5 bases from V and 7 from J, leaving 11 bases between them. CDR3 sequence: CASSPQGIGELFF. DNA of the CDR3: TGTGCCAGCAGCCCGCAGGGAATCGGGGAGCTGTTTTTT.

V usage is TRBV6-5 and J usage is TRBJ1-2; no clear D gene. From germline, CDR1 is MNHEY and CDR2 SVGAGI. This CDR3 contains 13 residues. V was trimmed by 4 bases and J by 3 bases, leaving 9 bases between them. CDR3 nucleotide sequence: TGTGCCAGCAGTTTTTCTTCTTACTATGGCTACACCTTC. Translation gives CASSFSSYYGYTF.

This clonotype was seen a handful of times. The chain uses TRBV4-1 and TRBJ1-1, with D maybe TRBD1 (6 bases). CDR1 is MGHRA, CDR2 YSYEKL, per germline. Trimming removed 2 bases at V and 8 bases at J, with 9 bases between. The CDR3 is made up of 12 amino acids. CDR3 in DNA: TGCGCCAGCAGCCAAACAACAGGGGAAGCTTTCTTT. Amino acid sequence: CASSQTTGEAFF.